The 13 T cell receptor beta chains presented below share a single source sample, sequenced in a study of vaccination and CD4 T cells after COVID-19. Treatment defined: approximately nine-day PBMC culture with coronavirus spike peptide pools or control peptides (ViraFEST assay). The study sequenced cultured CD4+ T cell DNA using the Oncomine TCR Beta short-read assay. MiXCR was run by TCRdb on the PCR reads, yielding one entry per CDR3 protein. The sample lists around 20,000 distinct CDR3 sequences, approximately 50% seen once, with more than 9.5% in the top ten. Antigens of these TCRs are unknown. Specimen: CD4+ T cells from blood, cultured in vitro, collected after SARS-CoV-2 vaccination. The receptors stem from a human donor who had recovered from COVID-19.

The CDR3 here is CASSLAARASSGNTIYF. The CDR3, as DNA: TGTGCCAGCAGCTTAGCCGCCAGAGCCTCCTCTGGAAACACCATATATTTT. The chain couples TRBV11-3 to TRBJ1-3, with D hard to call. This CDR3 contains 17 residues. Trimming cost V 1 base and J 0 bases, with 13 bases left between them. Germline CDR1 SGHNT, CDR2 YENEEA.

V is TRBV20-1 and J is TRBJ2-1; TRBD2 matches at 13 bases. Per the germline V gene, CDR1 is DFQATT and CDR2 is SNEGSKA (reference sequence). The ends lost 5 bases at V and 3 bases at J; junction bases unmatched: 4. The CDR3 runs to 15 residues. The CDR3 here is CSAERLAGGYNEQFF. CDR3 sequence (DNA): TGCAGTGCTGAACGACTAGCGGGGGGCTACAATGAGCAGTTCTTC.

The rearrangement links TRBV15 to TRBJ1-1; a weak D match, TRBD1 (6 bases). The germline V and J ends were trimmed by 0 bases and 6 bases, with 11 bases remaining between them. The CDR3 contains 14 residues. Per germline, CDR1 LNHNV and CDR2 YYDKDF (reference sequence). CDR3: CATSREGGFPEAFF. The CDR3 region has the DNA TGTGCCACCAGCAGAGAAGGGGGTTTCCCTGAAGCTTTCTTT.

The CDR3 sequence: CASSSAMAFLGSPLHF. CDR3 nucleotide sequence: TGTGCCAGCAGCTCAGCGATGGCTTTTCTTGGGTCACCCCTCCACTTT. The chain carries TRBV7-9 and TRBJ1-6; D is ambiguous. The CDR3 runs 16 residues. V was shortened by 4 bases and J by 10 bases, with 20 bases between the two germline ends. Germline V gene lookup returns CDR1 SEHNR and CDR2 FQNEAQ (reference sequence).

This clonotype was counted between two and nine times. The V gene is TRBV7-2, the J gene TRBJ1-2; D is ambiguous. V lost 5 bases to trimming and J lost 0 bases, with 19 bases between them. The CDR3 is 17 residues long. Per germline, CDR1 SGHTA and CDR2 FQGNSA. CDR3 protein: CASSPPGEALTNYGYTF. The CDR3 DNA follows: TGTGCCAGCAGCCCACCGGGTGAGGCGCTAACTAACTATGGCTACACCTTC.

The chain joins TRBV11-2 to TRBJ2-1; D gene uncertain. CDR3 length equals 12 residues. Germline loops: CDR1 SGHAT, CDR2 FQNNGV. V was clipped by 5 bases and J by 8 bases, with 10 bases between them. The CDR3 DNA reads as TGTGCCAGCAGCGTAGTGATATATGAGCAGTTCTTC. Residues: CASSVVIYEQFF.

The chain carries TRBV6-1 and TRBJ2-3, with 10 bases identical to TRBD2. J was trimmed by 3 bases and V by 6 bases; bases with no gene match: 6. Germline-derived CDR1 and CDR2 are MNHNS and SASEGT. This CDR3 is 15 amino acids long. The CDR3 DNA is TGTGCCAGCAGCCTACTAGCGGGGAAAACAGATACGCAGTATTTT. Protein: CASSLLAGKTDTQYF.

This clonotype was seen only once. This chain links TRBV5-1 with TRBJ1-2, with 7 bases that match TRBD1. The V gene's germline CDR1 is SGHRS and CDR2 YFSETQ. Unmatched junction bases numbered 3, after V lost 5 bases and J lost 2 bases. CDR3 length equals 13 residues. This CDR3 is CASRQTGNYGYTF. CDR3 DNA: TGCGCCAGCAGACAGACAGGGAACTATGGCTACACCTTC.

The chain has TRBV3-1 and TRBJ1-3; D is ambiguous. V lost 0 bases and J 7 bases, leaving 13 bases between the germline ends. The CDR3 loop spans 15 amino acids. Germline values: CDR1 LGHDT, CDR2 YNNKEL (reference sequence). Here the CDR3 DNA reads TGTGCCAGCAGCCAAGACGTAGGTTTTGCCAACACCATATATTTT. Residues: CASSQDVGFANTIYF.

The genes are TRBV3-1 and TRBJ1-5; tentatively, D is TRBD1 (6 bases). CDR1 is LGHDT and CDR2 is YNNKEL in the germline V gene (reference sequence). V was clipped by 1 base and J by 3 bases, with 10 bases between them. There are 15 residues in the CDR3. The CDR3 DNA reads TGTGCCAGCAGCCAAGCCTCAGGGGACAATCAGCCCCAGCATTTT. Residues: CASSQASGDNQPQHF.

DNA for the CDR3: TGTGCCAGCAGTTCTACTACCGGGACAGCGCACTATGGCTACACCTTC. Encoded protein: CASSSTTGTAHYGYTF. The rearrangement links TRBV27 to TRBJ1-2, with 7 bases identical to TRBD1. Per the germline V gene, CDR1 is MNHEY and CDR2 is SMNVEV (reference sequence). V gave up 4 bases and J gave up 3 bases; unmatched junction bases: 11. The CDR3 consists of 16 residues.

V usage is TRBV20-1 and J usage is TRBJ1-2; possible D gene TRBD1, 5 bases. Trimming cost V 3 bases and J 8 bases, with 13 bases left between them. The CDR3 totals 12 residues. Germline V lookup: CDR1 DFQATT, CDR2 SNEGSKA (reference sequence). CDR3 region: CSASPGVGGYTF. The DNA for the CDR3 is TGCAGTGCTAGTCCGGGGGTGGGCGGCTACACCTTC.

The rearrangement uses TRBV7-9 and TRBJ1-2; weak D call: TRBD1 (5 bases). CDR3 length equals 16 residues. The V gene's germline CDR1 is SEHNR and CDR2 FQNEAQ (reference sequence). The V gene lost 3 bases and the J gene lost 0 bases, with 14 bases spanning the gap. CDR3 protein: CASSFSGASSNYGYTF. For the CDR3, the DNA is TGTGCCAGCAGCTTTAGCGGGGCCTCGTCTAACTATGGCTACACCTTC.